The 11 T cell receptor beta chains listed next were all sequenced from one sample in a study of blood T cell repertoires in COVID-19. Sequencing used immunoSEQ multiplex PCR; TCRdb keeps in-frame clones, though not all of them. There are a few hundred thousand clones in the sample; less than 90% occur only once, and approximately 8.3% lies in the top ten. The specimen sequenced was PBMCs or T cells enriched from blood (not recorded which). The receptor set was obtained from a woman between 55 and 75 years old who had recovered from COVID-19.

To note about this clone: Other DNA sequences in this specimen translate into the identical CDR3. The J gene is TRBJ1-3, the V gene TRBV5-1; TRBD1 agrees at 8 bases. The CDR3 consists of 16 residues. Germline-derived CDR1 and CDR2 are SGHRS and YFSETQ. The ends lost 0 bases at V and 4 bases at J; junction bases unmatched: 6. The CDR3 region has the DNA TGCGCCAGCAGCTTGGCTGGACAGGGATACGGAAACACCATATATTTT. Translated, it gives CASSLAGQGYGNTIYF.

The chain joins TRBV24-1 to TRBJ2-3; the D gene is possibly TRBD1 (5 bases). Trimming shortened V by 4 bases and J by 1 base, and 14 bases separated the two germline ends. The germline gives CDR1 KGHDR, CDR2 SFDVKD. This CDR3 spans 16 amino acids. In DNA, the CDR3 is TGTGCCACCAGTGAGCCCAGGGAACCCGGCACAGATACGCAGTATTTT. Protein product: CATSEPREPGTDTQYF.

The chain uses TRBV5-5 and TRBJ1-4; D not certain. CDR1 and CDR2 from the germline V gene are SGHKS and YYEKEE (reference sequence). CDR3 size: 12 residues. The germline V and J ends were trimmed by 0 bases and 11 bases, with 8 bases remaining between them. CDR3 DNA sequence: TGTGCCAGCAGCTTGGACAGTCCTAAACTGTTTTTT. Its protein product is CASSLDSPKLFF.

In this sample, this clone turned up many times. The chain's CDR3 is CASSPPGQEGEKLFF. The CDR3, as DNA: TGTGCCAGCAGCCCCCCGGGACAGGAAGGTGAAAAACTGTTTTTT. The rearrangement links TRBV7-2 to TRBJ1-4; 8 bases agree with TRBD1. The V and J ends lost 5 bases and 7 bases, in that order; junction bases with no gene match: 9. From germline, CDR1 is SGHTA and CDR2 FQGNSA. This CDR3 spans 15 amino acids.

This sequence joins TRBV28 and TRBJ2-2, with 7 bases matching TRBD1. Germline lookup yields CDR1 MDHEN and CDR2 SYDVKM. The CDR3 runs to 15 residues. The V segment lost 5 bases and the J segment 3 bases; nucleotides outside the gene matches: 6. CDR3 region: CASSVKTGYTGELFF. For the CDR3, the DNA is TGTGCCAGCAGTGTTAAGACAGGGTACACCGGGGAGCTGTTTTTT.

The chain uses TRBV20-1 and TRBJ2-4; D is unclear. The germline V and J ends were trimmed by 1 base and 8 bases, with 6 bases remaining between them. Germline assignment: CDR1 DFQATT and CDR2 SNEGSKA (reference sequence). This CDR3 is 11 amino acids long. The CDR3 nucleotides are TGCAGTGCTAGAGTAGTGCACATTCAGTACTTC. Amino acid sequence: CSARVVHIQYF.

This chain uses TRBV10-1 with TRBJ2-7; TRBD1 matches 7 bases. The trim removed 5 bases at V and 3 bases at J, leaving 4 bases unmatched. This CDR3 is 13 amino acids long. From germline, CDR1 is WNHNN and CDR2 SYGVQD (reference sequence). CDR3 bases: TGCGCCAGCAGTAAAGGGACAGACTACGAGCAGTACTTC. It yields the protein CASSKGTDYEQYF.

The chain employs TRBV19 and TRBJ2-3; D gene unclear. The ends were cut back, 2 bases at V and 0 bases at J, with 9 bases in the middle. The CDR3 consists of 15 residues. Germline loops: CDR1 LNHDA, CDR2 SQIVND (reference sequence). The CDR3 DNA reads TGTGCCAGTAGTATATCGCAGTCTAGCACAGATACGCAGTATTTT. Translation gives CASSISQSSTDTQYF. Full variable domain (outside the CDR3, taken from reference TRBV19 and TRBJ2-3): DGGITQSPKYLFRKEGQNVTLSCEQNLNHDAMYWYRQDPGQGLRLIYYSQIVNDFQKGDIAEGYSVSREKKESFPLTVTSAQKNPTAFYLCASSISQSSTDTQYFGPGTRLTVL.

V usage is TRBV29-1 and J usage is TRBJ1-4, with D uncertain. V dropped 4 bases and J dropped 3 bases, with 9 bases sitting between them. This CDR3 comprises 13 residues. CDR1 and CDR2 (germline): SQVTM, ANQGSEA. The CDR3 loop is CSVVRGSNEKLFF. The CDR3, as DNA: TGCAGCGTTGTCCGGGGTTCTAATGAAAAACTGTTTTTT.

The chain carries TRBV5-4 and TRBJ2-5; D perhaps matches TRBD1 (5 bases). V was clipped by 1 base and J by 5 bases, with 12 bases between them. This CDR3 has 14 residues. The germline V gene encodes CDR1 SGHNT and CDR2 YYREEE (reference sequence). The CDR3 loop reads CASSLSRTLETQYF. As DNA, the CDR3 is TGTGCCAGCAGCTTGTCCAGGACATTGGAGACCCAGTACTTC.

The rearrangement links TRBV5-1 to TRBJ1-1; D unresolved. Germline V gene data show CDR1 as SGHRS and CDR2 as YFSETQ. The length of the CDR3 is 14 residues. V lost 2 bases to trimming and J lost 0 bases, with 8 bases between them. The CDR3 sequence is CASSFAVMNTEAFF. The CDR3 DNA is TGCGCCAGCAGCTTTGCAGTGATGAACACTGAAGCTTTCTTT.